The clone carrying this T cell receptor beta chain was observed a few times. Its antigen is unknown. CDR1 is SGHRS, CDR2 YFSETQ, per germline. The CDR3 spans 14 residues. Trimming removed 3 bases from V and 5 bases from J; junction bases left unmatched: 7. It was one heparinised blood draw, averaging about 116 mL, that each donor gave. This sample was included in a study of beta chain features in type 1 diabetes. Study results and caveats: Insertions at VDJ junctions were less frequent in type 1 diabetes patients. These patients also deleted more nucleotides at the same junctions. A PCR bias possibly favoring shorter templates would apply equally to patients and controls. People with Type 1 diabetes carried modestly yet significantly shorter TCRB CDR3s in all four CD4+ subsets.

Sequencing targeted expressed TCRB transcripts, as all isolated RNA had been reverse transcribed. Measured with immunoSEQ multiplex PCR; TCRdb has only the in-frame clones, and not every one. The sample shows a few hundred thousand clones, over 12% of them seen only once. The receptor's source is a man younger than 35 with type 1 diabetes. What was sequenced was naive CD4+ T cells from blood. V gene TRBV5-1 combines with J gene TRBJ2-7, with 8 positions matching TRBD1. CDR3 residues: CASSSRDRYHEQYF. The CDR3 nucleotides are TGCGCCAGCAGCTCTCGGGACAGGTACCACGAGCAGTACTTC. Looking up the rest from reference TRBV5-1 and TRBJ2-7 gives the full variable domain: KAGVTQTPRYLIKTRGQQVTLSCSPISGHRSVSWYQQTPGQGLQFLFEYFSETQRNKGNFPGRFSGRQFSNSRSEMNVSTLELGDSALYLCASSSRDRYHEQYFGPGTRLTVT.